The sequence of this T cell receptor (beta chain) was determined in a study of T cell responses to AZD1222 COVID-19 vaccine. Whole-study findings and limits: Vaccine-associated CD4 TCRs ranged over spike, dominating at 160-218 and 743-854. Females outnumbered males among donors, who were mostly white British; clonal diversity was possibly underestimated. Only a handful of people who got AZD1222 tested seropositive at baseline.

About this clone itself: Antigen: not known.

The data were produced by immunoSEQ multiplex PCR, yet TCRdb's version contains in-frame clones alone and is incomplete. The sample includes approximately 99,000 clones, around nine tenths of them seen just once. The trim removed 6 bases at V and 6 bases at J, leaving 5 bases unmatched. The CDR3 extends over 13 amino acids. From germline, CDR1 is KGHSH and CDR2 LQKENI. This material consisted of peripheral blood, taken on day 0 of MenACWY control vaccination. This TCR was sampled from an adult in good health. The chain recombines TRBV18 with TRBJ2-1; 7 bases are a match to TRBD1. The CDR3 DNA is TGTGCCAGCTCCCCCGGACAGGCCAATGAGCAGTTCTTC. Translated, it gives CASSPGQANEQFF.